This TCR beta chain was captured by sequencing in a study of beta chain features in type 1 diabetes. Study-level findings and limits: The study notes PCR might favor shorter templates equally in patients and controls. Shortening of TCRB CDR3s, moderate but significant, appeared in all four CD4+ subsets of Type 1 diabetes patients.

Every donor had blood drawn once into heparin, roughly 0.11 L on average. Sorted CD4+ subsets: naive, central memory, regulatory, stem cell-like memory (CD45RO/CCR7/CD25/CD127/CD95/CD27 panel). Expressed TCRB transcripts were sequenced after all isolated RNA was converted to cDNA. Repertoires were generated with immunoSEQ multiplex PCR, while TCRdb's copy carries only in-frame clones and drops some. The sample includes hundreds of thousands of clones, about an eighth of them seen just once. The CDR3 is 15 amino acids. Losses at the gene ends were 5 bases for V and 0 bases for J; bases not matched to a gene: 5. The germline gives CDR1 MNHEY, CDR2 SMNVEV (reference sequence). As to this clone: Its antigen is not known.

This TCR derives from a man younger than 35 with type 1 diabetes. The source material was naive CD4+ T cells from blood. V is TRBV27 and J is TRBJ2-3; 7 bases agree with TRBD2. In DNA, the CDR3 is TGTGCCAGCAGTCCGGGACTACCCAGCACAGATACGCAGTATTTT. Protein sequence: CASSPGLPSTDTQYF.